Listed here are 3 T cell receptor beta chains from one sample, sequenced in a study of CD8+ T cells in alopecia areata. RNA extraction and reverse transcription yielded cDNA as sequencing template. Some clones are missing from TCRdb's copy, which holds only in-frame ones; the method was immunoSEQ multiplex PCR. This sample has about 100,000 clones, with roughly 56% found just once. The treatment here: oral pan-JAK inhibitor, 5-10 mg twice daily. The sample in question was CD8+ T cells sorted from blood, obtained at approximately week 60, from a patient treated with tofacitinib. The receptor source for this set is a human donor with alopecia areata.

On this clone itself: This same CDR3 is encoded by further DNA sequences in the sample. The V gene is TRBV15, the J gene TRBJ2-7; 11 bases agree with TRBD1. This CDR3 spans 15 amino acids. The ends lost 3 bases at V and 2 bases at J; junction bases unmatched: 3. Germline V gene data show CDR1 as LNHNV and CDR2 as YYDKDF (reference sequence). CDR3 DNA: TGTGCCACCAGCAGGGACAGGGGGCTGGCCTACGAGCAGTACTTC. This encodes CATSRDRGLAYEQYF.

This clone was recorded a few times. The gene calls are TRBV28 and TRBJ2-3; TRBD1 matches 8 bases. Germline loops: CDR1 MDHEN, CDR2 SYDVKM. Trimming at V came to 2 bases and at J to 9 bases, leaving 10 bases not matched to a gene. This CDR3 region has 15 residues. The CDR3 spells CASSLRDRRAGTQYF. CDR3 nucleotide sequence: TGTGCCAGCAGTTTACGGGACAGGAGAGCAGGGACGCAGTATTTT.

This clone turned up a few times. The chain carries TRBV15 and TRBJ1-4, with TRBD1 matching 8 bases. V lost 6 bases to trimming and J lost 3 bases; unmatched junction nucleotides: 6. Germline V CDR1 and CDR2: LNHNV, YYDKDF (reference sequence). The CDR3 loop spans 15 amino acids. CDR3 loop: CATREDRGANEKLFF. The CDR3 nucleotides are TGTGCCACCAGGGAAGACAGGGGAGCTAATGAAAAACTGTTTTTT.